This TCR beta chain was found in a study of CD8+ T cells in alopecia areata. The study's findings and limits: Tofacitinib significantly lowered scalp clonality and expanded CD8+ clones among the top 100.

A note on this clone: Its antigen is unidentified.

Following RNA extraction, reverse transcription yielded cDNA that acted as the sequencing template. Method: immunoSEQ multiplex PCR; TCRdb's copy keeps in-frame clones and lacks some. The table lists some 190,000 clones, 45% to 65% of them singletons. As for treatment: oral pan-JAK inhibitor, 5-10 mg twice daily. This TCR was recovered from a human donor with alopecia areata. This specimen was CD4+ T cells sorted from blood, taken at week 4, from a patient treated with tofacitinib.

The CDR3 here is CASSQTGFFSYEQYF. In DNA, the CDR3 is TGCGCCAGCAGCCAGACAGGATTCTTCTCCTACGAGCAGTACTTC. The V gene is TRBV4-1, the J gene TRBJ2-7, with a weak D call TRBD1 (6 bases). This CDR3 has 15 residues. The V gene lost 3 bases and the J gene lost 0 bases, with 12 bases spanning the gap. Germline loops: CDR1 MGHRA, CDR2 YSYEKL.